Listed below are T cell receptor beta chains from one sample, sequenced in a study of spatial heterogeneity in lung cancer. TCRdb independently ran MiXCR on the 5' RACE reads; one entry per CDR3 protein. Of some 13,000 distinct CDR3 sequences in the sample, under 4% were seen once. The sequences come from lung tumor tissue, collected at surgery. The receptors derive from a male donor with early-stage non-small cell lung cancer. Each CDR3 is given with its conserved first and last residue. D genes are given only for firm matches. The size entry is marked missing in some rows and otherwise reads once, few, many or a size class.

D gene	J gene	V gene	clone size	CDR3 protein	CDR3 DNA
-	TRBJ1-1	TRBV7-8	-	CASSLGRLGGTEAFF	TGTGCCAGCAGCTTAGGTCGGCTTGGTGGCACTGAAGCTTTCTTT
-	TRBJ2-2	TRBV6-6	many	CASSYSPGHYTGELFF	TGTGCCAGCAGTTACTCCCCGGGACACTACACCGGGGAGCTGTTTTTT
TRBD2	TRBJ2-3	TRBV2	many	CASRRLAGGGDTQYF	TGTGCCAGCAGGCGACTAGCGGGAGGAGGCGATACGCAGTATTTT
TRBD1	TRBJ2-5	TRBV19	many	CASSMGSRGTEETQYF	TGTGCCAGTAGTATGGGGTCTAGAGGGACAGAAGAGACCCAGTACTTC
-	TRBJ1-3	TRBV7-2	many	CASSSGGGGNTIYF	TGTGCCAGCAGCTCCGGGGGGGGTGGAAACACCATATATTTT
-	TRBJ1-1	TRBV21-1	many	CASRRVGYTEAFF	TGTGCCAGCAGGAGAGTAGGTTACACTGAAGCTTTCTTT
-	TRBJ1-4	TRBV5-1	many	CASSEDRRNEKLFF	TGCGCCAGCAGCGAGGACCGACGGAATGAAAAACTGTTTTTT
-	TRBJ2-3	TRBV7-8	medium-sized	CASSYGAGGLTDTQYF	TGTGCCAGCAGCTATGGTGCTGGGGGGCTAACAGATACGCAGTATTTT
TRBD1	TRBJ1-1	TRBV5-1	medium-sized	CASSWDRGRTEAFF	TGCGCCAGCAGCTGGGACAGGGGGCGGACTGAAGCTTTCTTT
-	TRBJ1-4	TRBV3-1	many	CASSPFRTGNNEKLFF	TGTGCCAGCAGCCCGTTCCGAACGGGGAATAATGAAAAACTGTTTTTT
TRBD1	TRBJ1-6	TRBV11-2	many	CASSLQDRVPNSPLHF	TGTGCCAGCAGCTTACAGGACAGGGTTCCTAATTCACCCCTCCACTTT
-	TRBJ2-5	TRBV19	many	CASGKSGTETQYF	TGTGCCAGTGGGAAGTCGGGGACCGAGACCCAGTACTTC
TRBD2	TRBJ2-1	TRBV6-5	many	CASSYGLAGVEQFF	TGTGCCAGCAGTTACGGACTAGCGGGAGTAGAGCAGTTCTTC
-	TRBJ1-1	TRBV9	medium-sized	CASSVGGGTPLGTEAFF	TGTGCCAGCAGCGTAGGGGGGGGGACACCCCTAGGCACTGAAGCTTTCTTT
-	TRBJ1-2	TRBV20-1	few	CSARPGACYGYTF	TGCAGTGCCCGGCCCGGGGCATGCTATGGCTACACCTTC
TRBD1	TRBJ2-1	TRBV5-4	many	CASRLLQGAYNEQFF	TGTGCCAGCAGGCTCCTACAGGGGGCCTACAATGAGCAGTTCTTC
-	TRBJ1-6	TRBV25-1	many	CASSEFGWSSPLHF	TGTGCCAGCAGTGAATTTGGTTGGTCTTCACCCCTCCACTTT
TRBD1	TRBJ1-4	TRBV6-1	medium-sized	CASSHRGQGKLFF	TGTGCCAGCAGCCACAGGGGGCAGGGAAAACTGTTTTTT
-	TRBJ2-3	TRBV6-6	many	CASRATGRGNTQYF	TGTGCCAGCAGGGCCACGGGCCGCGGGAATACGCAGTATTTT
-	TRBJ2-5	TRBV18	many	CASSKSASQETQYF	TGTGCCAGCTCAAAATCTGCCAGCCAAGAGACCCAGTACTTC
TRBD2	TRBJ2-3	TRBV20-1	many	CSAFAGSGDTQDTQYF	TGCAGTGCCTTCGCGGGTAGCGGGGATACCCAGGATACGCAGTATTTT
-	TRBJ2-7	TRBV6-1	many	CAGGLYEQYF	TGTGCCGGAGGACTTTACGAGCAGTACTTC
TRBD1	TRBJ2-5	TRBV11-2	many	CASSPVAGGGRQETQYF	TGTGCCAGCAGCCCCGTCGCAGGGGGCGGTCGCCAAGAGACCCAGTACTTC
-	TRBJ2-7	TRBV12-3/TRBV12-4	many	CASSLGGTWEGGEQYF	TGTGCCAGCAGTTTAGGTGGGACTTGGGAAGGGGGCGAGCAGTACTTC
-	TRBJ2-4	TRBV20-1	many	CSASLASLGIQYF	TGCAGTGCTAGTCTAGCGTCTCTTGGCATTCAGTACTTC
-	TRBJ2-5	TRBV9	few	CASSARQGGTGETQYF	TGTGCCAGCAGCGCCAGACAGGGAGGTACGGGGGAGACCCAGTACTTC
TRBD2	TRBJ2-2	TRBV6-5	many	CASTRGGPGELFF	TGTGCCAGCACGCGGGGGGGACCCGGGGAGCTGTTTTTT
TRBD1	TRBJ1-5	TRBV20-1	many	CSARETGTGGQPQHF	TGCAGTGCTAGGGAAACCGGGACAGGGGGTCAGCCCCAGCATTTT
-	TRBJ1-2	TRBV29-1	many	CSVEPQANYGYTF	TGCAGCGTTGAACCCCAAGCTAACTATGGCTACACCTTC
-	TRBJ2-5	TRBV3-1	many	CASSQGGETQYF	TGTGCCAGCAGCCAAGGGGGAGAGACCCAGTACTTC
-	TRBJ2-1	TRBV7-2	few	CASSPDLTSYSEQFF	TGTGCCAGCAGCCCTGACTTGACTAGTTACAGTGAGCAGTTCTTC
-	TRBJ1-5	TRBV7-2	many	CASSTGGDPSNQPQHF	TGTGCCAGCAGCACAGGAGGGGATCCGAGCAATCAGCCCCAGCATTTT
-	TRBJ1-5	TRBV5-5	many	CASRGSVNQPQHF	TGTGCCAGCAGAGGGTCGGTCAATCAGCCCCAGCATTTT
-	TRBJ2-5	TRBV20-1	many	CSARKVDRETQYF	TGCAGTGCTAGAAAGGTTGACAGGGAGACCCAGTACTTC
TRBD2	TRBJ2-7	TRBV20-1	many	CSASFSGLTYEQYF	TGCAGTGCTAGCTTTAGCGGGTTGACCTACGAGCAGTACTTC
-	TRBJ2-3	TRBV7-2	-	CASSRGWTREWDTQYF	TGTGCCAGCAGTCGGGGCTGGACACGGGAGTGGGATACGCAGTATTTT
TRBD2	TRBJ2-1	TRBV29-1	many	CSVDSGRHNEQFF	TGCAGCGTTGATAGCGGGAGGCACAATGAGCAGTTCTTC
-	TRBJ2-1	TRBV5-1	many	CASSLAGTEYNEQFF	TGCGCCAGCAGCTTGGCCGGGACGGAATACAATGAGCAGTTCTTC
-	TRBJ1-2	TRBV15	few	CATSRGGMDFPNGYTF	TGTGCCACCAGCAGGGGTGGGATGGACTTCCCCAATGGCTACACCTTC
TRBD1	TRBJ2-1	TRBV9	many	CASSVEQGSYNEQFF	TGTGCCAGCAGCGTAGAACAGGGGAGTTACAATGAGCAGTTCTTC
-	TRBJ2-1	TRBV7-3	many	CASSPTDQENNEQFF	TGTGCCAGCAGCCCGACGGACCAGGAGAACAATGAGCAGTTCTTC
-	TRBJ2-5	TRBV7-2	-	CASSLASTLQETQYF	TGTGCCAGCAGCTTAGCGTCGACATTGCAAGAGACCCAGTACTTC